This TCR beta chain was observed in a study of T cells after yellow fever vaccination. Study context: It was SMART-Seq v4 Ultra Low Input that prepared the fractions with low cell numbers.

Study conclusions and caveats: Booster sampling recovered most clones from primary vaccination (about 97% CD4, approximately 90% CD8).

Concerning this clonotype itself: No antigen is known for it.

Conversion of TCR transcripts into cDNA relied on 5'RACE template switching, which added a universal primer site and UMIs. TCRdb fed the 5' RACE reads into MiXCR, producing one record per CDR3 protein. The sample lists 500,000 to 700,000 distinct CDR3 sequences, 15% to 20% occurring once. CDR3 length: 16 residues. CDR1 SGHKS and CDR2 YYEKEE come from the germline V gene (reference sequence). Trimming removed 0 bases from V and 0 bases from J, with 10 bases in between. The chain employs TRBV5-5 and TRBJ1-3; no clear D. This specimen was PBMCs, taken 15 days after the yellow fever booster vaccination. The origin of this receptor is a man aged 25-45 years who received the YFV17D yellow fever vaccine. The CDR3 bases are TGTGCCAGCAGCTTGGAGGGCGGAAACTCTGGAAACACCATATATTTT. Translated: CASSLEGGNSGNTIYF.